This entry features one T cell receptor (beta chain) sequence. The antigen remains unidentified. Treatment defined: oral pan-JAK inhibitor, 5-10 mg twice daily. Samples from alopecia areata patients were lesional scalp punch biopsies and peripheral blood. RNA extraction was followed by reverse transcription into cDNA, which acted as the sequencing template. This table comes from immunoSEQ multiplex PCR, and its TCRdb copy is limited to in-frame clones, with some not included. The repertoire holds approximately 180,000 clones, with roughly 50% as singletons. This sample was taken from a study of CD8+ T cells in alopecia areata. Study as a whole: Severity of treated patients was scored by affected scalp percentage.

The germline CDR1 and CDR2 sequences are MGHRA and YSYEKL. V trimming: 6 bases; J trimming: 3 bases; junction bases outside the gene matches: 5. CDR3 length: 15 amino acids. General study results and limits: Scalp sample sequencing also detects resident alphabeta T cells of normal skin. Persistence during tofacitinib was seen for many expanded lesional clones in scalp and blood.

The chain recombines TRBV4-1 with TRBJ1-2; TRBD1 agrees at 12 bases. This sample comprised CD4+ T cells sorted from blood, obtained between weeks 55 and 65, from a patient treated with tofacitinib. This TCR was recovered from a human donor with alopecia areata. Written as DNA, the CDR3 is TGCGCCAGCAGAACCGGGACAGGGGGCGACTATGGCTACACCTTC. Its protein product is CASRTGTGGDYGYTF.